This is a list of T cell receptor beta chains from one sample in a study of CD8+ T cells in alopecia areata. Repertoires were generated with immunoSEQ multiplex PCR, while TCRdb's copy carries only in-frame clones and drops some. The table has hundreds of thousands of clones, around 62% seen once. The sample consisted of CD4+ T cells sorted from blood, taken at week 0. Receptor source: a human donor with alopecia areata. CDR3s include the opening cysteine and the closing phenylalanine or tryptophan. Each record gives: J gene, V gene, clone size, D gene, CDR3 protein, CDR3 DNA. D genes are given only for firm matches. A row's size may be missing; if present it is once, few, many or a size class.

>TRBJ1-2|TRBV29-1|-|-
CSVDFLARDSVSGYTF
TGCAGCGTTGACTTTCTTGCGCGCGACAGCGTAAGCGGCTACACCTTC
>TRBJ2-7|TRBV19|-|TRBD1
CASSRQGLYEQYF
TGTGCCAGTAGTAGACAGGGCCTCTACGAGCAGTACTTC
>TRBJ1-5|TRBV2|-|-
CASSVEGGDQPQHF
TGTGCCAGCAGTGTCGAAGGGGGGGATCAGCCCCAGCATTTT
>TRBJ2-7|TRBV10-3|-|-
CAISEKYGEQYF
TGTGCCATCAGTGAGAAGTACGGCGAGCAGTACTTC
>TRBJ2-7|TRBV27|-|TRBD2
CASSPTGTSGIDEQYF
TGTGCCAGCAGTCCCACAGGGACTAGCGGGATTGATGAGCAGTACTTC
>TRBJ2-7|TRBV9|-|TRBD1
CASSVGGPGQGIYEQYF
TGTGCCAGCAGCGTAGGGGGACCGGGACAGGGTATCTACGAGCAGTACTTC
>TRBJ2-7|TRBV27|-|-
CASSLSPHLGLSSYEQYF
TGTGCCAGCAGTTTATCTCCCCACTTAGGGCTTAGCTCCTACGAGCAGTACTTC
>TRBJ2-7|TRBV18|few|-
CASSPTGTYDEQYF
TGTGCCAGCTCACCCACAGGGACATACGACGAGCAGTACTTC
>TRBJ1-2|TRBV5-6|-|-
CASSLVGRAVYGYTF
TGTGCCAGCAGCTTGGTGGGCAGGGCGGTCTATGGCTACACCTTC
>TRBJ1-1|TRBV30|-|TRBD1
CAWAGQSNTEAFF
TGTGCCTGGGCGGGACAGTCGAACACTGAAGCTTTCTTT
>TRBJ2-1|TRBV4-1|-|TRBD2
CASSRGGEQFF
TGCGCCAGCAGCCGGGGGGGTGAGCAGTTCTTC
>TRBJ2-7|TRBV27|-|-
CASSLLNYASYEQYF
TGTGCCAGCAGTCTGCTTAATTATGCCTCCTACGAGCAGTACTTC
>TRBJ1-1|TRBV18|-|-
CASSPDRIGNTEAFF
TGTGCCAGCTCACCCGACAGAATAGGGAACACTGAAGCTTTCTTT
>TRBJ2-1|TRBV30|few|-
CAWSGINEQFF
TGTGCCTGGAGTGGTATAAATGAGCAGTTCTTC
>TRBJ2-1|TRBV5-1|few|-
CASSQMTSRNEQFF
TGCGCCAGCAGCCAGATGACTAGTAGGAATGAGCAGTTCTTC
>TRBJ2-7|TRBV6-5|-|-
CASRGSYEQYF
TGTGCCAGCAGGGGTTCCTACGAGCAGTACTTC
>TRBJ1-1|TRBV19|-|-
CASSDEGAEAFF
TGTGCCAGTAGTGACGAGGGCGCTGAAGCTTTCTTT
>TRBJ2-1|TRBV9|few|TRBD2
CASSPRAGPYNEQFF
TGTGCCAGCAGCCCCCGAGCGGGACCCTACAATGAGCAGTTCTTC
>TRBJ2-3|TRBV5-1|-|TRBD2
CASSLGLAGGTTDTQYF
TGCGCCAGCAGCCTAGGACTAGCGGGGGGGACGACAGATACGCAGTATTTT
>TRBJ2-1|TRBV4-1|-|-
CASSRPRSGGFNNEQFF
TGCGCCAGCAGCCGACCAAGGTCAGGAGGCTTCAACAATGAGCAGTTCTTC
>TRBJ2-1|TRBV29-1|few|TRBD1
CSVAVSGGLSYNEQFF
TGCAGCGTTGCTGTATCAGGGGGCTTGTCCTACAATGAGCAGTTCTTC
>TRBJ1-4|TRBV5-1|once|-
CASSAKPPRVATNEKLFF
TGCGCCAGCAGCGCGAAGCCCCCAAGGGTAGCAACTAATGAAAAACTGTTTTTT
>TRBJ1-2|TRBV28|-|TRBD1
CASRDATQGSYGYTF
TGTGCCAGCAGGGATGCGACACAGGGGTCCTATGGCTACACCTTC
>TRBJ2-1|TRBV7-8|few|TRBD2
CASSLALTSGRTNNEQFF
TGTGCCAGCAGCTTAGCGCTCACCAGCGGGAGGACCAACAATGAGCAGTTCTTC
>TRBJ2-3|TRBV29-1|-|TRBD2
CSAQLAGGSTDTQYF
TGCAGCGCCCAGCTAGCGGGAGGGTCGACAGATACGCAGTATTTT
>TRBJ1-5|TRBV15|-|-
CATSRERRGNQPQHF
TGTGCCACCAGCAGAGAAAGGAGAGGCAATCAGCCCCAGCATTTT
>TRBJ2-7|TRBV4-1|-|-
CASSQRSGTGIYEQYF
TGCGCCAGCAGCCAGAGAAGTGGGACGGGGATCTACGAGCAGTACTTC
>TRBJ1-2|TRBV7-9|-|-
CASGDYGYTF
TGTGCCAGCGGTGATTATGGCTACACCTTC
>TRBJ1-5|TRBV23-1|few|-
CASSQSRDKKYQPQHF
TGCGCCAGCAGTCAATCGCGGGACAAGAAGTATCAGCCCCAGCATTTT
>TRBJ2-7|TRBV7-9|many|-
CASSATGLRGEQYF
TGTGCCAGCAGCGCCACAGGGTTGAGGGGCGAGCAGTACTTC
>TRBJ2-7|TRBV5-1|-|TRBD2
CASSPGLAGAYYEQYF
TGCGCCAGCAGCCCGGGACTAGCGGGAGCGTACTACGAGCAGTACTTC
>TRBJ2-7|TRBV2|once|TRBD2
CASMKRTSGSLDEQYF
TGTGCCAGCATGAAAAGGACTAGCGGGAGCCTTGACGAGCAGTACTTC
>TRBJ1-1|TRBV29-1|-|-
CSVHGLMNTEAFF
TGCAGCGTTCATGGGCTCATGAACACTGAAGCTTTCTTT
>TRBJ2-5|TRBV5-1|-|TRBD2
CASQGLAGTPVSQETQYF
TGCGCCAGCCAGGGACTAGCGGGAACTCCGGTAAGCCAAGAGACCCAGTACTTC
>TRBJ2-5|TRBV7-9|few|-
CASSLAVGITAQETQYF
TGTGCCAGCAGCTTAGCGGTCGGGATAACAGCACAAGAGACCCAGTACTTC
>TRBJ2-1|TRBV9|-|TRBD2
CASSSGLAVYNEQFF
TGTGCCAGCAGCTCGGGACTAGCGGTGTACAATGAGCAGTTCTTC
>TRBJ2-1|TRBV4-1|-|TRBD2
CASSQDRSSGSDEQFF
TGCGCCAGCAGCCAAGATAGGTCTAGCGGGAGCGATGAGCAGTTCTTC
>TRBJ1-1|TRBV29-1|-|-
CSVQGMNTEAFF
TGCAGCGTCCAAGGAATGAACACTGAAGCTTTCTTT
>TRBJ1-5|TRBV9|-|-
CASSVGLGPNQPQHF
TGTGCCAGCAGCGTAGGCCTGGGCCCCAATCAGCCCCAGCATTTT
>TRBJ1-1|TRBV6-5|-|-
CASSHTRSKNTEAFF
TGTGCCAGCAGCCACACCAGAAGCAAGAACACTGAAGCTTTCTTT
>TRBJ2-7|TRBV2|-|-
CASSEGTYRGTYEQYF
TGTGCCAGCAGTGAAGGGACCTACCGGGGAACCTACGAGCAGTACTTC
>TRBJ1-5|TRBV5-1|-|TRBD1
CASRQGPNQPQHF
TGCGCCAGCAGACAGGGGCCTAATCAGCCCCAGCATTTT
>TRBJ1-4|TRBV25-1|-|-
CASSPRDINEKLFF
TGTGCCAGCAGCCCAAGGGACATTAATGAAAAACTGTTTTTT
>TRBJ2-1|TRBV7-3|-|TRBD2
CASSSTRPGTSGRASPYNEQFF
TGTGCCAGCAGCTCGACCCGCCCCGGGACTAGCGGGAGGGCCTCCCCCTACAATGAGCAGTTCTTC
>TRBJ1-6|TRBV7-2|-|-
CASSPDRYNSPLHF
TGTGCCAGCAGCCCAGATAGGTATAATTCACCCCTCCACTTT
>TRBJ2-1|TRBV9|-|-
CASTKGGVYNEQFF
TGTGCCAGCACCAAAGGTGGGGTTTACAATGAGCAGTTCTTC
>TRBJ2-5|TRBV6-5|-|TRBD2
CASSYSSGDSQYF
TGTGCCAGCAGTTATAGTAGCGGGGATTCCCAGTACTTC
>TRBJ1-2|TRBV4-1|-|-
CASSQDTGLLRRGYTF
TGCGCCAGCAGCCAAGATACGGGACTTTTGCGGCGTGGCTACACCTTC
>TRBJ2-1|TRBV9|-|TRBD2
CASSPTGLASNEQFF
TGTGCCAGCAGCCCGACGGGACTAGCGTCTAATGAGCAGTTCTTC
>TRBJ1-5|TRBV30|-|-
CAWSQLLSNQPQHF
TGTGCCTGGAGTCAGCTTCTCAGCAATCAGCCCCAGCATTTT
>TRBJ1-4|TRBV7-9|few|TRBD1
CASSGTGIGLFF
TGTGCCAGCAGCGGGACAGGTATTGGTCTGTTTTTT
>TRBJ2-1|TRBV30|-|TRBD2
CAWSRGLAGGFGFF
TGTGCCTGGAGTCGGGGACTAGCGGGAGGCTTTGGGTTCTTC
>TRBJ2-3|TRBV30|-|-
CAWSGSLGDTQYF
TGTGCCTGGAGCGGGAGCCTAGGGGATACGCAGTATTTT
>TRBJ2-5|TRBV7-8|few|-
CASSVGNRETQYF
TGTGCCAGCAGCGTAGGAAATAGAGAGACCCAGTACTTC
>TRBJ2-7|TRBV5-1|-|-
CASSLERGHYEQYF
TGCGCCAGCAGCTTGGAAAGGGGCCACTACGAGCAGTACTTC
>TRBJ2-5|TRBV12-5|-|-
CASGLEGPGKTQYF
TGTGCTAGTGGTTTGGAGGGGCCAGGGAAGACCCAGTACTTC
>TRBJ2-3|TRBV15|-|-
CATSRGGPSTDTQYF
TGTGCCACCAGCAGAGGGGGCCCTAGCACAGATACGCAGTATTTT
>TRBJ2-1|TRBV7-9|-|-
CASSPLLGKNGFF
TGTGCCAGCAGCCCGTTGTTAGGTAAAAATGGGTTCTTC
>TRBJ1-1|TRBV30|-|-
CAWSWRRNTEAFF
TGTGCCTGGAGTTGGAGGAGGAACACTGAAGCTTTCTTT
>TRBJ1-1|TRBV5-6|-|-
CASSLIDTEAFF
TGTGCCAGCAGCCTTATAGACACTGAAGCTTTCTTT